This TCR beta chain was captured in a study of shared clonotypes between healthy human individuals. Study-wide points: Non-shared clonotypes showed lower generation probabilities than clonotypes common to all four donors. Owing to a small donor count, the genetic and exposure-history diversity represented was limited.

Produced via immunoSEQ multiplex PCR; TCRdb's table is partial and in-frame only. The table includes nearly 1,000,000 clones, around three quarters detected once. Turning to this clone: Its target is not known.

Material: memory CD4+ T cells sorted from blood. Noted subset: CD45RA-negative fraction. The source of this sequence is a man aged 18 to 35 in good health.

The CDR3 protein is CASSPTGTSGVRNTQYF. The CDR3 coding sequence is TGTGCCAGCAGCCCAACCGGGACTAGCGGCGTAAGGAATACGCAGTATTTT. The chain employs TRBV14 and TRBJ2-3, with 11 bases identical to TRBD2. This CDR3 comprises 17 residues. The germline CDR1 and CDR2 sequences are SGHDN and FVKESK. Trimming took 4 bases from V and 7 from J; bases not matched to a gene: 13.